This is a list of T cell receptor beta chains from one sample in a study of blood T cells in healthy people across ages. TCRdb passed the 5' RACE reads through MiXCR, listing each CDR3 protein once. The table shows some 1.4 million distinct CDR3 sequences, with approximately 40% occurring only once. Sequencing was carried out using blood. These receptors originate from a woman aged 18-29 years in good health. CDR3s include the opening cysteine and the closing phenylalanine or tryptophan. Each record gives: CDR3 DNA, CDR3 protein, J gene, V gene, clone size, D gene. D genes are given only for firm matches. Only some rows state a clone size, as once, few, many or a class for expanded clones.

TGTGCCAGCAGCTTAGGGGTAGATACGCAGTATTTT CASSLGVDTQYF TRBJ2-3 TRBV7-2 many -
TGTGCCAGCAGCTTGGACAAGTTGGTCTATGGCTACACCTTC CASSLDKLVYGYTF TRBJ1-2 TRBV5-5 - -
TGTGCCAGCAGTGGGACAACTAATTCACCCCTCCACTTT CASSGTTNSPLHF TRBJ1-6 TRBV12-3/TRBV12-4 - -
TGTGCCTGGAGGCCCCAAAGCAGCTATGGCTACACCTTC CAWRPQSSYGYTF TRBJ1-2 TRBV30 - -
TGTGCCAGCAGTATAGCGGAGCTATACAATGAGCAGTTCTTC CASSIAELYNEQFF TRBJ2-1 TRBV6-5 few -
TGTGCCAGCAGCTTAGACACAGGGGCGGAAGGCTACACCTTC CASSLDTGAEGYTF TRBJ1-2 TRBV7-6 few TRBD1
TGCAGTGCTAGTACCAGCGGCAATGAGCAGTTCTTC CSASTSGNEQFF TRBJ2-1 TRBV20-1 few -
TGCAGTGCTAGTCTCGCCAGGGGATCCGGCGAGCAGTACTTC CSASLARGSGEQYF TRBJ2-7 TRBV20-1 few -
TGTGCCAGCAGGCCCCTGATGAGCACTGAAGCTTGCTTT CASRPLMSTEACF TRBJ1-1 TRBV12-3/TRBV12-4 - -
TGTGCCAGCAGCTGCGGCGGGAGGGGCTACAATGAGCAGTTCTTC CASSCGGRGYNEQFF TRBJ2-1 TRBV7-2 - TRBD2
TGCGCCAGCAGCCAAGCGGACAGGCGAACCACAGATACGCAGTATTTT CASSQADRRTTDTQYF TRBJ2-3 TRBV4-1 - TRBD1
TGTGCCAGCAGTCGGGCGGGCCCATTCGTGGATGAGCAGTTCTTC CASSRAGPFVDEQFF TRBJ2-1 TRBV6-5 - -
TGTGCCAGCAGCTTCCTACAGGGCGGGTCAGATACGCAGTATTTT CASSFLQGGSDTQYF TRBJ2-3 TRBV7-9 few -
TGTGCCAGCAGTTTAGGCGGCACTCAGGGAGTATGGGATGGCTACACCTTC CASSLGGTQGVWDGYTF TRBJ1-2 TRBV28 few -
TGCGCCAGCAGCTTGGAGGGACAGGGTAACACTGAAGCTTTCTTT CASSLEGQGNTEAFF TRBJ1-1 TRBV5-1 - TRBD1
TGTGCCAGCAGAAGGGGGAGCGGTGGGATAGATACGCAGTATTTT CASRRGSGGIDTQYF TRBJ2-3 TRBV5-8 few -
TGTGCCAGCAGTTTAGACGGCTCTGTAGCTTTCTTT CASSLDGSVAFF TRBJ1-1 TRBV27 - -
TGTGCCAGCAGCCTTACGACTAGCGGCGAGCAGTACTTC CASSLTTSGEQYF TRBJ2-7 TRBV3-1 - TRBD2
TGTGCCAGCAGCGGACGGGAGTCTGGGTGGATTTCCTACAATGAGCAGTTCTTC CASSGRESGWISYNEQFF TRBJ2-1 TRBV9 - -
TGCAGTGCTAGAGGGGGCGGGGGGGCCAACAATGAGCAGTTCTTC CSARGGGGANNEQFF TRBJ2-1 TRBV20-1 - TRBD2
TGTGCCAGCAGCCAGGGGGCGGTTTTCGGTGGCTACACCTTC CASSQGAVFGGYTF TRBJ1-2 TRBV3-1 - -
TGTGCCAGCAGCGGCCTCGGGACTAGCCATTTGACAGATACGCAGTATTTT CASSGLGTSHLTDTQYF TRBJ2-3 TRBV9 - TRBD2
TGTGCCAGCACCCCGGGACAGGGGAACGGGCAGTACTTC CASTPGQGNGQYF TRBJ2-7 TRBV6-6 once TRBD1
TGTGCCAGCAGTTCCCCAGGGGACCCCCCCTGTGAAGCTTTCTTT CASSSPGDPPCEAFF TRBJ1-1 TRBV28 - -
TGTGCCAGCAGTTTACCGACAGAGCCTGGCTACACCTTC CASSLPTEPGYTF TRBJ1-2 TRBV12-3/TRBV12-4 - -
TGCAGTGCCGCGACAGGTAGCACAGATACGCAGTATTTT CSAATGSTDTQYF TRBJ2-3 TRBV20-1 - -
TGTGCCAGCAGTCCTTTAGCGGGGCCCGGCACCGGGGAGCTGTTTTTT CASSPLAGPGTGELFF TRBJ2-2 TRBV27 - TRBD2
TGTGCCAGCGGCTCCGGGCCTACCTACGAGCAGTACTTC CASGSGPTYEQYF TRBJ2-7 TRBV28 - -
TGTGCCATCAGTCCCGGGACAGTTAGCAATCAGCCCCAGCATTTT CAISPGTVSNQPQHF TRBJ1-5 TRBV10-3 - TRBD1
TGTGCCAGCAGCCCCCCTGGACTAGCGGGAGTGTCCTACAATGAGCAGTTCTTC CASSPPGLAGVSYNEQFF TRBJ2-1 TRBV7-9 - TRBD2
TGCGCCAACAGGCCCGGGACAGGGACCTACGAGCAGTACTTC CANRPGTGTYEQYF TRBJ2-7 TRBV4-1 - TRBD1
TGTGCCAGCGGAGTAGTGGCACAGCCCCAGCATTTT CASGVVAQPQHF TRBJ1-5 TRBV2 - -
TGTGCCAGCAGTTACGCGCCTAGCGGGCCTAACGAGCAGTTCTTC CASSYAPSGPNEQFF TRBJ2-1 TRBV6-6 - TRBD2
TGTGCCAGCAGTTTAGTCGGATTAGTCAAAAACATTCAGTACTTC CASSLVGLVKNIQYF TRBJ2-4 TRBV12-3/TRBV12-4 - -
TGCGCCAGCAGCTTGAGGTCGACAGGGGAACTTAACTATGGCTACACCTTC CASSLRSTGELNYGYTF TRBJ1-2 TRBV5-1 few TRBD1
TGTGCCACCAGCACTGAATCGCCTCGGGAGTGTGAGACCCAGTACTTC CATSTESPRECETQYF TRBJ2-5 TRBV15 - -
TGTGCCATCAGGCGGACAGAGAACACCGGGGAGCTGTTTTTT CAIRRTENTGELFF TRBJ2-2 TRBV10-3 many -
TGTGCCAGCAGCCGGACAGGGCAAGTGAACACTGAAGCTTTCTTT CASSRTGQVNTEAFF TRBJ1-1 TRBV7-2 - TRBD1
TGTGCCAGCAACCCCCGGCTAGCGGGTCCCGATACGCAGTATTTT CASNPRLAGPDTQYF TRBJ2-3 TRBV7-9 - TRBD2
TGTGCCAGCAGCTTAGTGCTGGAGACCCAGTACTTC CASSLVLETQYF TRBJ2-5 TRBV7-9 many -